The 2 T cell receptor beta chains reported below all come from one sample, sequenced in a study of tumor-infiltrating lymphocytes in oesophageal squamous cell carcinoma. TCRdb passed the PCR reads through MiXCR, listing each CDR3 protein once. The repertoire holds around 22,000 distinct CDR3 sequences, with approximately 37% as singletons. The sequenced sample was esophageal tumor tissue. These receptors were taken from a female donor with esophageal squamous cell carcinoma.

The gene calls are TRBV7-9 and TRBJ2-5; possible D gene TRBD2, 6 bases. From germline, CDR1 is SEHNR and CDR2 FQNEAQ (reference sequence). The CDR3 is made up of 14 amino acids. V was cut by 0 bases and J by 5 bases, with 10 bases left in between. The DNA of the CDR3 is TGTGCCAGCAGCTTAGCTGGGGCGGGGGAGACCCAGTACTTC. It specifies CASSLAGAGETQYF.

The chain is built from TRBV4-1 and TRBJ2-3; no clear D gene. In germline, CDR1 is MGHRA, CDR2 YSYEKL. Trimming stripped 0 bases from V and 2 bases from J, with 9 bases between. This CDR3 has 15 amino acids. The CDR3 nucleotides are TGCGCCAGCAGCCAAGATTGGAGAGACACAGATACGCAGTATTTT. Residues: CASSQDWRDTDTQYF.